This T cell receptor (beta chain) is from a study of blood T cell repertoires in COVID-19. As for the study in general: The origin of the acute and convalescent COVID-19 samples was the United States, Italy and Spain. T cells, B-cell-depleted T cells, or PBMCs supplied cDNA or gDNA.

This CDR3 has 16 residues. CDR1 and CDR2 (germline): SGHRS, YFSETQ. V was pared by 0 bases and J by 5 bases, with 5 bases of the junction left unmatched. In the study's own analysis: Reference gene primer amplification gave estimated nucleated cell counts. Measured with immunoSEQ multiplex PCR; TCRdb has only the in-frame clones, and not every one. V and J calls and clone size are as listed in that table; D and trimming were resolved from the DNA. The sample gives 85,000 to 110,000 clones, approximately 80% of which show up once; 12% is in the top ten. The V call is TRBV5-1, the J call TRBJ2-3, with 11 bases aligning to TRBD2. The receptor was isolated from a human donor in a cohort sampled during active COVID-19. Sequences were obtained from peripheral blood. The chain's CDR3 is CASSLDLAGGIDTQYF. The CDR3 coding sequence is TGCGCCAGCAGCTTGGACCTAGCGGGGGGTATAGATACGCAGTATTTT.